Listed below are T cell receptor beta chains from one sample, sequenced in a study of vaccination and CD4 T cells after COVID-19. Antigen specificity for these receptors is unknown. MiXCR, applied by TCRdb to the PCR reads, yields one record per CDR3 protein. The sample lists 15,000 to 20,000 distinct CDR3 sequences, less than 55% occurring once. The source material was CD4+ T cells from blood, cultured in vitro, sampled before SARS-CoV-2 vaccination. The receptors were sampled from a human donor who had recovered from COVID-19. CDR3s include the opening cysteine and the closing phenylalanine or tryptophan. D genes are given only for firm matches. Clone size is shown for a subset of rows, as once, few, many or a class of expanded clone.

few	TRBV6-1	.	TRBJ2-1	TGTGCCAGCTCCACCACCTCAGATGAGCAGTTCTTC	CASSTTSDEQFF
few	TRBV30	.	TRBJ1-1	TGTGCCTGGAGCCCCGGACTTCGGAACACTGAAGCTTTCTTT	CAWSPGLRNTEAFF
.	TRBV30	.	TRBJ2-6	TGTGCCTGGAGCCTGGGGGGCTCTGGGGCCAACGTCCTGACTTTC	CAWSLGGSGANVLTF
.	TRBV20-1	TRBD2	TRBJ2-4	TGCAGTGCTAGGAAGACTAGCGGGCAAAACATTCAGTACTTC	CSARKTSGQNIQYF
.	TRBV7-9	.	TRBJ1-3	TGTGCCAGCAGGGATTCCCGACTCGGGACGGCTGGAAACACCATATATTTT	CASRDSRLGTAGNTIYF
.	TRBV20-1	TRBD2	TRBJ2-5	TGCAGTGCTAGAGATCCTAGCGGACGAGAGACCCAGTACTTC	CSARDPSGRETQYF
few	TRBV6-1	.	TRBJ2-7	TGTGCCAGCAGACGGGGCCGGGACGGAGTCTCCTACGAGCAGTACTTC	CASRRGRDGVSYEQYF
few	TRBV24-1	.	TRBJ2-5	TGTGCCACCAGTGACACACTAGAGACCCAGTACTTC	CATSDTLETQYF
.	TRBV10-1	.	TRBJ1-1	TGCGCCAGCAGTGAGTCGAGTGAGAACACTGAAGCTTTCTTT	CASSESSENTEAFF
once	TRBV2	.	TRBJ2-7	TGTGCCAGCATAGCAGGTATGAGCTCCTACGAGCAGTACTTC	CASIAGMSSYEQYF
.	TRBV18	.	TRBJ1-6	TGTGCCAGCTCCTCCTCCGGGACAACTTATAATTCACCCCTCCACTTT	CASSSSGTTYNSPLHF
.	TRBV20-1	TRBD1	TRBJ2-7	TGCAGTGCCCGTGAGGGGGCTAGGTACGAGCAGTACTTC	CSAREGARYEQYF
.	TRBV20-1	.	TRBJ1-5	TGCAGTGCCGCGACAACTGATCAGCCCCAGCATTTT	CSAATTDQPQHF
few	TRBV7-9	.	TRBJ2-2	TGTGCCCACCCCGTAGAAGAGAACACCGGGGAGCTGTTTTTT	CAHPVEENTGELFF
few	TRBV6-5	.	TRBJ1-1	TGTGCCAGCAGTTCCCGACCTGGGAGTATGAACACTGAAGCTTTCTTT	CASSSRPGSMNTEAFF
.	TRBV10-3	.	TRBJ1-4	TGTGCCATCAGTGCCGGGCCCGACAGTGGTGAAAAACTGTTTTTT	CAISAGPDSGEKLFF
few	TRBV6-1	TRBD1	TRBJ1-5	TGTGCCAGCAGTGACAGGGGGCTCAGCAATCAGCCCCAGCATTTT	CASSDRGLSNQPQHF
.	TRBV18	.	TRBJ2-7	TGTGCCAGCTCAACTGGGACACTCGAGCAGTACTTC	CASSTGTLEQYF
.	TRBV18	.	TRBJ1-5	TGTGCCAGCTCCGCAGGGGCGGGAAATCAGCCCCAGCATTTT	CASSAGAGNQPQHF
.	TRBV19	.	TRBJ1-2	TGTGCCAGTAGGGTAGACGGCCCCTATGGCTACACCTTC	CASRVDGPYGYTF
.	TRBV7-9	.	TRBJ2-1	TGTGCCAGCAGCCTTAGACCACCGTCGGACAATGAGCAGTTCTTC	CASSLRPPSDNEQFF
few	TRBV19	.	TRBJ2-2	TGTGCCAGTATGCGGGGCGTGAACACCGGGGAGCTGTTTTTT	CASMRGVNTGELFF
.	TRBV28	.	TRBJ1-5	TGTGCCAGCAATTGGGGTAGCAATCAGCCCCAGCATTTT	CASNWGSNQPQHF
.	TRBV20-1	TRBD2	TRBJ2-1	TGCAGTGCACTAAAGCGGGGTAGCTCCTACAATGAGCAGTTCTTC	CSALKRGSSYNEQFF
.	TRBV5-6	TRBD2	TRBJ2-3	TGTGCCAGCAGCTACCTAGCGGGAGGGCCTAGCTACACAGATACGCAGTATTTT	CASSYLAGGPSYTDTQYF
.	TRBV27	TRBD1	TRBJ2-1	TGTGCCAGCTCACTGGGGACAGGGATATACAATGAGCAGTTCTTC	CASSLGTGIYNEQFF
few	TRBV7-2	TRBD2	TRBJ2-7	TGTGCCAGCAGCACACGGACTAGCGGGAGTCAGCTCGAGCAGTACTTC	CASSTRTSGSQLEQYF
.	TRBV12-3/TRBV12-4	TRBD2	TRBJ2-7	TGTGCCAGCAGCCCACCGGGACTAGTCTCCGAGCAGTACTTC	CASSPPGLVSEQYF
.	TRBV20-1	TRBD1	TRBJ1-5	TGCAGTGCTAGCGGGGACAGGTATCAGCCCCAGCATTTT	CSASGDRYQPQHF
few	TRBV6-1	.	TRBJ1-1	TGTGCCGGCCGCAGGGCCCGAGGCACTGAAGCTTTCTTT	CAGRRARGTEAFF
.	TRBV20-1	.	TRBJ2-2	TGCAGTGCTTCCAACGCGAACACCGGGGAGCTGTTTTTT	CSASNANTGELFF
.	TRBV20-1	.	TRBJ2-5	TGCAGTGCTGAGGGCGGGACAAGTGAGACCCAGTACTTC	CSAEGGTSETQYF
.	TRBV6-2/TRBV6-3	.	TRBJ1-5	TGTGCCAGCAGCAGTACAGGGCTAGGTCAGCATTTT	CASSSTGLGQHF
.	TRBV6-1	.	TRBJ2-7	TGTGCCAGCAGTGATAGGGTCGAGGGGGGCTCCGAGCAGTACTTC	CASSDRVEGGSEQYF
few	TRBV6-1	TRBD1	TRBJ1-1	TGTGCCAGCTCGACAGGGGGCGCGAACACTGAAGCTTTCTTT	CASSTGGANTEAFF
.	TRBV27	TRBD2	TRBJ2-2	TGTGCCAGCAGTCCAAGACTAGCGGGATCATCCGGGGAGCTGTTTTTT	CASSPRLAGSSGELFF
.	TRBV28	.	TRBJ2-7	TGTGCCAGCACCCGGAAAGGTTACGAGCAGTACTTC	CASTRKGYEQYF